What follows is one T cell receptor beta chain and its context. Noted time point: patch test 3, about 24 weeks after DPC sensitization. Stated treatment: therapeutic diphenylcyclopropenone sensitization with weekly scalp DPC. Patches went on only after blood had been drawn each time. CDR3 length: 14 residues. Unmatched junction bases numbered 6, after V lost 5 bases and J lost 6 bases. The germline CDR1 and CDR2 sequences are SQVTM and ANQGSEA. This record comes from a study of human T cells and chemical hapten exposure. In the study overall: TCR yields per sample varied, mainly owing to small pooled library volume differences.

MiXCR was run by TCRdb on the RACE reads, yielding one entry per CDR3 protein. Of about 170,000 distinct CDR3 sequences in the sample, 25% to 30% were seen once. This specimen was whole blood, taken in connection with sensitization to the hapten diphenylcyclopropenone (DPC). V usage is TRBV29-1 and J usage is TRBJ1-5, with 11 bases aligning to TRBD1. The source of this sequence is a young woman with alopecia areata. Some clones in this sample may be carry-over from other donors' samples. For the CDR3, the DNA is TGCAGCGTTTCCGGACAGGGGGCCGGTCAGCCCCAGCATTTT. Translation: CSVSGQGAGQPQHF.